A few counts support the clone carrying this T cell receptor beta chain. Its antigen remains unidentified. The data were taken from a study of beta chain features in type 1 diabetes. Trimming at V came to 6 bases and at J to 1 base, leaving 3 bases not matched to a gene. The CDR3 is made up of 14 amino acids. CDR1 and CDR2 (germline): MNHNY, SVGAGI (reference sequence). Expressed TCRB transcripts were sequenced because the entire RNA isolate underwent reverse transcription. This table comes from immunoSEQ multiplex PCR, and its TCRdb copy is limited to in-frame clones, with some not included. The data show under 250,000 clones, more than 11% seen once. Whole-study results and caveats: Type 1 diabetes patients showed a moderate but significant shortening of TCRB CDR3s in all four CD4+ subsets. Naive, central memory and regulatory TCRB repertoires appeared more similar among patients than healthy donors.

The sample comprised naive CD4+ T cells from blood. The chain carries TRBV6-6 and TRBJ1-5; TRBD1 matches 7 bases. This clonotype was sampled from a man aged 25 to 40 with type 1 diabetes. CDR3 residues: CASRQGVSNQPQHF. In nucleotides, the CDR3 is TGTGCCAGCAGGCAGGGGGTAAGCAATCAGCCCCAGCATTTT.